This TCR beta chain originates from a study of T cell responses to AZD1222 COVID-19 vaccine listed by TCRdb under 2021. In terms of the full investigation: TCR sequencing covered about 230 trial participants: nearly 210 given two doses of AZD1222 and about 26 given two doses of MenACWY control vaccine. Trial participants were enrolled by age into subgroups of 18-55, 56-69 and 70-plus years, and around 150, 29 and 61 TCR-sequenced participants, respectively, were included in these subgroups.

The CDR3 regions of human TCRbeta chains were subjected to immunosequencing. The paper's processing steps were these. TCRs in the repertoires were matched against a reference library of SARS-CoV-2-specific TCRs that had been generated with the MIRA antigen-specificity platform. Breadth meant the fraction of unique TCRs that were SARS-CoV-2-associated, whereas depth meant the fraction of total T cells that were SARS-CoV-2-associated. Using the MIRA data, each spike-specific TCR was assigned both to the spike region to which the TCR was reactive and to a CD4 or CD8 class. Log10-transformed breadth and depth values were compared by one-way ANOVA with Sidak's multiple comparisons tests. Held by TCRdb, this immuneACCESS table contains in-frame sequences only and omits some clones. Under half of the omission traces to an unresolved V gene where checked; the cause of the rest is unknown. D and trimming come from the DNA, and the V and J calls and clone size come from that table. Across this sample there are 250,000 to 300,000 clones, with approximately 94% seen only once. Of the sample, roughly 0.5% is held by the ten largest clones.

On this clone: Its antigen has not been determined. Base quality data are lacking; no much larger clone is found one base away.

Trimming removed 5 bases from V and 4 bases from J; the gene matches leave 4 bases unexplained. Based on the germline V gene (reference sequence), the CDR1 and CDR2 sequences are GTSNPN and SVGIG. Taken from cysteine to phenylalanine, the CDR3 has 12 residues. Only the CDR3 part of the read is kept: 36 bases, read in frame from the first base. The time point label here, explained by the study, means: about 28 days (+/-7) after the second vaccine dose. AZD1222 recipients given second doses at about 4 weeks or at about 12 weeks were pooled, since spike-specific TCR depth and breadth were not found to differ between the two schedules. Vaccinee samples came from UK trials COV001 and COV002, including a single-blind randomized controlled phase 2/3 trial of AZD1222 (ChAdOx1 nCoV-19) in healthy adults. Trial participant PBMC samples were collected at day 0 and day 28 after the second dose for TCRbeta chain sequencing.

Overall results and qualifications from the work: Because no samples from the day 14 peak response were available, repertoires could be characterized only after the peak T cell response. Conclusions about previously exposed vaccinees were limited because only six AZD1222 recipients were SARS-CoV-2 seropositive at baseline. Spike-specific TCR breadth and depth rose significantly after two AZD1222 doses compared with day 0 and with MenACWY recipients. Most participants were white British and females outnumbered males, and the authors suggested that clonal diversity may have been underestimated. In the small 56-69-year group, the increase in depth fell short of significance, most likely because of low power. Vaccine-associated CD4 TCRs spanned the whole spike protein, with dominant responses in regions 160-218 and 743-854. Reportedly, almost half of the unique spike-specific TCRs recognized epitopes lying outside the regions that are mutated in the B.1.351 and B.1.1.7 variants.

The rearranged segments are TRBV30 and TRBJ1-2; 7 bases in between match TRBD1. This clonotype originated in an adult who received the AZD1222 COVID-19 vaccine. The source material was peripheral blood, sampled 28 days after the second AZD1222 dose. The CDR3 loop reads CAWHGTAYGYTF. The DNA reads TGTGCCTGGCACGGGACAGCCTATGGCTACACCTTC.